This note documents a single T cell receptor beta chain sequence. The sample holds one count of this clone. It has no known antigen specificity. There are no base qualities to consult, and no much larger clone falls within one base. CDR1 is given as MNHEY and CDR2 as SVGAGI, both from the germline V gene. Here V drops 5 bases and J drops 2 bases, and the junction holds 4 bases not matched to any gene. The CDR3 runs 15 amino acids, cysteine and phenylalanine included. This entry keeps only the CDR3 DNA: 45 bases, framed from base 1. The cohort was made up of 666 healthy bone marrow donors. Cohort members were all nominally healthy when sampled, although unrecorded immune exposures were likely present. The donor tested CMV seropositive and was one of the 289 seropositive cohort members. Every donor gave a peripheral blood sample, and the peripheral blood mononuclear cells from that sample were used for TCR beta sequencing. The Qiagen DNeasy Blood Extraction Kit was used to extract genomic DNA from the blood cell samples.

Library preparation employed the immunoSEQ multiplex PCR assay. A mixture of 60 forward primers for TCR Vbeta segments and 13 reverse primers for TCR Jbeta segments was used in the multiplex PCR. Amplification of the CDR3 region of rearranged TCR beta genes was performed with a multiplex PCR assay on genomic DNA. Amplified TCR beta libraries were sequenced as 87-base-pair reads on the Illumina HiSeq System. The original pipeline was this. In a later analysis, approximately 74 million unique TCR beta chains were counted across the roughly 610 repertoires, and roughly 11 million of these chains were shared by at least two donors. To remove PCR and sequencing errors, raw reads were error-corrected and collapsed into unique sequences using a nearest-neighbor algorithm that merged closely related sequences. To assign V, D and J gene segments, CDR3 sequences were aligned to IMGT reference sequences. For a sequence to be retained, a match of at least six nucleotides to both a V gene segment and a J gene segment was required. Rearrangements were classified as productive when the CDR3 lacked stop codons and remained in frame with V and J, and all other rearrangements were classified as non-productive. Following IMGT convention, CDR3 was defined as the stretch from the second conserved V-encoded cysteine to the conserved J-encoded phenylalanine. The earlier analysis of 500 to 650 of the donors excluded any sequence lacking an unambiguous match to a single V gene segment. In an earlier analysis of around 600 of the donors, V segments were called functional above 56.7% productive rearrangements and were called segregating when the between-donor standard deviation exceeded 5%. A statistical classification framework was built for diagnosing cytomegalovirus status from the catalog of TCR beta chain sequences. A later analysis assigned V and J genes by comparing TCR nucleotide sequences with IMGT/GENE-DB human TR gene sequences. The TCRdist pipeline was used in a later analysis to assign CDR3 sequences and most-parsimonious VDJ recombination scenarios. In a later analysis, every TCR beta chain was defined by the combination of its CDR3 amino acid sequence and its V-gene family, and reads without a unique V-gene family were dropped. As a way to deal with suspected cross-contamination and a sequencing artifact, a later analysis dropped approximately 590 nucleotide sequences that were highly shared and had low generation probability. In a later analysis, a clonal expansion index was calculated for each public chain from normalized within-repertoire ranks of inferred template counts. Generation probabilities in a later analysis came from a VDJ recombination model fitted to out-of-frame rearrangements, and those results were checked against IGoR. A later analysis scored TCR-TCR, TCR-HLA and TCR-CMV co-occurrence with hypergeometric tests, applying a repertoire-size bias correction to TCR pairs. False discovery rates were estimated in a later analysis by permuting HLA or CMV assignments 20 times. A later analysis grouped co-occurring TCRs with DBSCAN, adding TCRdist sequence similarity when clustering within HLA-allele-positive subsets. Repertoires with fewer than 30,000 or more than 120,000 public chains were left out of co-occurrence clustering, as were several repertoires with anomalous nucleotide sharing. Here the immuneACCESS table is served through TCRdb, limited to in-frame sequences with V and J called. Missing clones are a known gap in these copies; in checked studies unresolved V genes cover under half, and the rest lacks a known reason. The V and J calls and the clone size are those of that table, but D and trimming were determined from the DNA. The sample has just over 200,000 clones on record, 70% of them singletons. 2.6% of the sample comes from the top ten.

This specimen comes from a study of cytomegalovirus exposure and HLA in healthy donors (dated by TCRdb to about 2017). For context, the study as a whole: An earlier analysis of 587 of the donors reported 276 Gb of sequence data and 117 million unique TCR beta sequences obtained from 150 million to 200 million T cells. About 310 gigabases of sequencing data and tens of millions of unique TCR sequences were included in an early release covering several hundred HLA-typed donors. Among the roughly 410 genotyped donors, approximately 77% belonged to the genetic ancestry cluster associated with self-reported Caucasian donors. The study aimed to test whether signatures of past pathogen exposure could be identified by cataloging public T cell receptors. The T cell repertoires of around 670 subjects were profiled by immunosequencing and related to cytomegalovirus serostatus. A separate validation cohort of over 95 different subjects was used in addition to the 666-subject first cohort. To predict cytomegalovirus infection status, the study combined high-throughput TCR immunosequencing, statistical association of individual TCRs with disease status, and machine learning. A later analysis re-examined previously published TCR beta repertoires from about 670 donors and added high-resolution HLA genotyping to investigate patterns of TCR occurrence. Rather than using new phenotypic data, the later analysis identified candidate immune exposures from TCR beta sequences and from how often those sequences occurred across donors. In an earlier analysis of about 590 of the donors, high-throughput TCR beta sequencing was used to judge whether each TCR beta V gene segment behaved as functional or pseudogenic. Donor age, sex, ethnicity and CMV serostatus were compiled alongside the repertoire data. A later genetic analysis took genome-wide SNP genotypes for about three fifths of the 666 donors and used that subset as a discovery cohort. All discovery cohort repertoires had been generated using a single sequencing platform. HLA typing covered class I and class II loci at four-digit resolution. Typing coverage varied by locus: about 620-630 donors for A, B, C, DRB1 and DQB1; more than 500 for DQA1; around 610 for DPA1; around 490 for DPB1. A few DR-DQ haplotypes were handled as single units for association and clustering because linkage in the cohort was strong. On average, roughly 200,000 unique TCR beta nucleotide sequences were sequenced per donor among about 400 genotyped donors of the cohort, with 15% to 20% of those sequences being non-productive.

The study at large found these results: Correlated functional status among segregating V segments might reflect linkage disequilibrium, but an unknown experimental factor could not be ruled out. A group of highly shared sequence variants was considered likely to be a technical artifact of the sequencing pipeline. A later analysis associated roughly 17,000 TCR beta sequences with specific HLA alleles at a false discovery rate of 0.05. A few of the identified cytomegalovirus-associated TCR beta chains were confirmed in vitro to be specific for cytomegalovirus antigens. In the study, about 150 TCR beta chains were listed as associated with cytomegalovirus. Compared with the approximately 720-donor mean, donors in an Asian-associated ancestry cluster had fewer N-insertions in productive TCRs, according to a later genetic analysis. In a later genetic analysis, a missense DCLRE1C variant was associated with V-gene and J-gene trimming of TCR beta chains, and the association was replicated in an independent cohort. A further reported finding was that TCR beta sequences accurately predicted the HLA-A and HLA-B alleles for most subjects in the first cohort. For the cohort, immune exposure information was limited to CMV serostatus. In a later analysis, several top co-occurrence clusters were reported to appear linked to parvovirus B19, influenza, CMV and Epstein-Barr virus. Strong co-occurrence of HLA alleles, especially DR and DQ, made assigning TCR associations to individual alleles difficult. Roughly uniform sequencing depth across donors was assumed in presence/absence analyses, although this assumption may not hold. While some public TCRs were present in many individuals, most TCR sequences turned up only very rarely across donors. In this cohort, only TCR beta chains were sequenced, and detectable features were limited by the absence of alpha or paired-chain data. Because HLA typing was missing for some donors at each locus, association tests included only the typed subset. In a later analysis, the rate of TCR association differed among HLA loci, with DRB1 alleles having the most associated TCRs and HLA-C alleles having the fewest. In a later analysis, HLA-associated TCR beta chains were found to be more clonally expanded and to have lower generation probabilities than equally common non-associated chains. In an earlier analysis of approximately 590 of the donors, most TCR beta V segments were observed in productive rearrangements about 90% or about 30% of the time, broadly matching IMGT annotations. Because the 87-base-pair reads could not distinguish some IMGT-functional V segments, including TRBV6-2 and TRBV6-3, those segments were excluded. Cytomegalovirus status was reported to be diagnosed by the classifier with high specificity and sensitivity in both the original and validation cohorts. According to a later analysis, most CMV-associated TCR beta chains appeared to be HLA-restricted, and the HLA associations seemed to be driven largely by CMV exposure. Because counts were too low, some 16 rarely observed V segments, including chromosome 9 orphons, were excluded from the earlier analysis of a few hundred of the donors. The authors suggested that the approach could potentially be extended to other disease states and immunological phenotypes.

This clonotype originated in a man aged 35-49 years in good health and CMV-seropositive. Recombination joined TRBV6-5 with TRBJ1-3, with 9 bases in between that match TRBD1. Material: PBMCs. The CDR3 is CASSRDRAAGNTIYF. The nucleotide sequence reads TGTGCCAGCAGTCGGGACAGGGCCGCTGGAAACACCATATATTTT.